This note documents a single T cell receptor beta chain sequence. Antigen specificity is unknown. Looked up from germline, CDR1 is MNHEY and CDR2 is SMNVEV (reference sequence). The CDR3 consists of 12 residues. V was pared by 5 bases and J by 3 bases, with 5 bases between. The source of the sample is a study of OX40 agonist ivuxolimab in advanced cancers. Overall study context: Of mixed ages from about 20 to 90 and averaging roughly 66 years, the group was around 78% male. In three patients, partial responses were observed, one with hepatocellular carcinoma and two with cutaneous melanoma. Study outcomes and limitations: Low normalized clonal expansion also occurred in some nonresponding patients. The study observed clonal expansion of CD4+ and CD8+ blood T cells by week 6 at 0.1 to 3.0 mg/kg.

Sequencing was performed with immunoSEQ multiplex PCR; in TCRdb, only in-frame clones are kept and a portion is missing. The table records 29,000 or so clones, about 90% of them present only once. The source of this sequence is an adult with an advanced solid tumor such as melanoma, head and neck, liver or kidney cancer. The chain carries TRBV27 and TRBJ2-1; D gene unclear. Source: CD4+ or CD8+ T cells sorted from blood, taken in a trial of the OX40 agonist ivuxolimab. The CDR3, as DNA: TGTGCCAGCAGTCCAAGCTACAATGAGCAGTTCTTC. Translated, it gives CASSPSYNEQFF.